The clone carrying this T cell receptor (beta chain) was seen at least ten times. The antigen remains undetermined. CDR3 length equals 13 residues. The junction had 3 bases not matched to a gene; V was cut back by 5 bases and J by 7 bases. Healthy Caucasians provided all donations. Each CDR3 protein is one row after TCRdb ran MiXCR on the 5' RACE reads. In the table there are some 710,000 distinct CDR3 sequences, around 5.7% of which are singletons. These data belong to a study of identical twins. Whole-study results and caveats: Low generation probability was overrepresented in out-of-frame alpha sequences shared by twins.

This clonotype was obtained from a man aged 18 to 30 in good health. This chain connects TRBV12-3 or TRBV12-4 to TRBJ1-4; 8 bases match TRBD1. Material for sequencing was naive T cells sorted from blood. The CDR3 sequence is CASSARGPEKLFF. In DNA, the CDR3 is TGTGCCAGCAGTGCCAGGGGGCCTGAAAAACTGTTTTTT.